Described below is a single T cell receptor beta chain sequence and its context. This sample was included in a study of blood T cell repertoires in COVID-19. The overall study: Whether acute or convalescent, the COVID-19 samples came from the United States, Italy and Spain. In each case, the material was cDNA or gDNA derived from T cells, B-cell-depleted T cells, or PBMCs.

Authors' processing steps: Estimation of nucleated cell counts was performed using reference gene primer amplification. Some clones are missing from TCRdb's copy, which holds only in-frame ones; the method was immunoSEQ multiplex PCR. V and J calls and clone size are those listed in that table; D and trimming were worked out from the DNA. The sample has under 300,000 clones; nearly 90% are singletons. This TCR derives from a middle-aged woman who had recovered from COVID-19. Sequenced input: peripheral blood.

Here the CDR3 reads CASSSRDRGRETQYF. CDR3 DNA sequence: TGTGCCAGCAGCTCTCGGGACAGGGGAAGGGAGACCCAGTACTTC. The J gene is TRBJ2-5, the V gene TRBV9, with 10 bases aligning to TRBD1. The ends lost 4 bases at V and 5 bases at J; junction bases unmatched: 8. The germline V gene encodes CDR1 SGDLS and CDR2 YYNGEE. The CDR3 length is 15 residues.